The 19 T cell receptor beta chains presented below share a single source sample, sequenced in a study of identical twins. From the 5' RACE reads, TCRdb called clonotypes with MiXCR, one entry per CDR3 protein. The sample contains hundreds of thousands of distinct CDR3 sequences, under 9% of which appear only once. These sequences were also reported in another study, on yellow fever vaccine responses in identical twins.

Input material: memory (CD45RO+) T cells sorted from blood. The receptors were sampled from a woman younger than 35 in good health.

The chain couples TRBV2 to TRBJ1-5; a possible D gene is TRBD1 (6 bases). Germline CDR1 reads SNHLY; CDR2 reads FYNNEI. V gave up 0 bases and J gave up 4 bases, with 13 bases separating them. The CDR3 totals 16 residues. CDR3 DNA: TGTGCCAGCAGTGAAGCGGGGCTAAGGGGGAATCAGCCCCAGCATTTT. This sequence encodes CASSEAGLRGNQPQHF.

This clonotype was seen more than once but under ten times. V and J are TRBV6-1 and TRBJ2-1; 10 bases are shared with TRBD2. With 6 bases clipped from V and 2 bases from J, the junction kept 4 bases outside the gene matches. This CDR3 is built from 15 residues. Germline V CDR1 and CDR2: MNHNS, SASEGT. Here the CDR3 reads CASRVLAGPYNEQFF. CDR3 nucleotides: TGTGCCAGCAGAGTACTAGCGGGACCCTACAATGAGCAGTTCTTC.

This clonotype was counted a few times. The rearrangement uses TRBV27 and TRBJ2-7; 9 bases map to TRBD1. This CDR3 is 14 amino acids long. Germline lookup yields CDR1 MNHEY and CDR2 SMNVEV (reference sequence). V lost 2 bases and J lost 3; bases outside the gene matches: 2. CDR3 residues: CASSLRQGVYEQYF. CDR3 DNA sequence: TGTGCCAGCAGTTTACGACAGGGGGTCTACGAGCAGTACTTC.

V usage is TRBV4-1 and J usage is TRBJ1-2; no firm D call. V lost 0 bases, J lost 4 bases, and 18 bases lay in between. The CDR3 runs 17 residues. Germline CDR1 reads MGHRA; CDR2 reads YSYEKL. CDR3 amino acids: CASSQEASYSTFYGYTF. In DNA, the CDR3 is TGCGCCAGCAGCCAAGAAGCCTCCTACTCGACCTTCTATGGCTACACCTTC.

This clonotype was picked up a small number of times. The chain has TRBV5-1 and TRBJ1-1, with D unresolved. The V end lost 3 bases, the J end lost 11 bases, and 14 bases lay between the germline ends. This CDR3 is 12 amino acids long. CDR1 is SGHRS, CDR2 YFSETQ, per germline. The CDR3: CASSSPSSGAFF. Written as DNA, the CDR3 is TGCGCCAGCAGCTCCCCGTCCTCTGGGGCTTTCTTT.

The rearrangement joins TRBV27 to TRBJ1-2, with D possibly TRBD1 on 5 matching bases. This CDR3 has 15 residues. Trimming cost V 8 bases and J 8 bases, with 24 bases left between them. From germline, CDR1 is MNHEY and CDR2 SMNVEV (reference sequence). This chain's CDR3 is CASYQPGGSTKGYTF. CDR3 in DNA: TGTGCCAGCTACCAACCGGGGGGGTCTACTAAGGGCTACACCTTC.

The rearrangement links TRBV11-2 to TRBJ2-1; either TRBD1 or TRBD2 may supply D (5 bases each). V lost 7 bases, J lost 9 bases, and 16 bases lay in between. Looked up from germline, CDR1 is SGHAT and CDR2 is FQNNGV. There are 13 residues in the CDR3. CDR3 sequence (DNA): TGTGCCAGCACCCTCGGGGCTAGTGGTGAGCAGTTCTTC. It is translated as CASTLGASGEQFF.

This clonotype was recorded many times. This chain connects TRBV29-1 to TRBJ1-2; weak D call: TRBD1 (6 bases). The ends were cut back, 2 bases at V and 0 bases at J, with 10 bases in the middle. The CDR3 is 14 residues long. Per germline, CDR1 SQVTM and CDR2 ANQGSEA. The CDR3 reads CSVELGTTNYGYTF. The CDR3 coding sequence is TGCAGCGTTGAACTGGGGACAACTAACTATGGCTACACCTTC.

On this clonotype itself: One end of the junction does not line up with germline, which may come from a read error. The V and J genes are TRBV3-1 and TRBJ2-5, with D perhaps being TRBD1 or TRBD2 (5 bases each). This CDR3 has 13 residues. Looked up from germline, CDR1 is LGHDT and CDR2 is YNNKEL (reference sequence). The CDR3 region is CASSQDLLRGMDF. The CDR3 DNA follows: TGTGCCAGCAGCCAAGATTTGCTGAGGGGTATGGACTTC.

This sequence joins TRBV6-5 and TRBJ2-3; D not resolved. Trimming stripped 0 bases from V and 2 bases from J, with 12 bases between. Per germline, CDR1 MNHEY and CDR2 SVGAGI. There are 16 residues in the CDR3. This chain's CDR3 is CASSYSELEVTDTQYF. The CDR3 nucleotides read TGTGCCAGCAGTTACTCGGAGCTAGAGGTCACAGATACGCAGTATTTT.

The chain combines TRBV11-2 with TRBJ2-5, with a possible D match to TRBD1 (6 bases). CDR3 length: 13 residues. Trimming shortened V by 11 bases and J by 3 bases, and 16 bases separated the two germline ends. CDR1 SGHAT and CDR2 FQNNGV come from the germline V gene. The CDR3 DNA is TGTGCCTCTACACCCGGGACAAAAGAGACCCAGTACTTC. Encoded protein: CASTPGTKETQYF.

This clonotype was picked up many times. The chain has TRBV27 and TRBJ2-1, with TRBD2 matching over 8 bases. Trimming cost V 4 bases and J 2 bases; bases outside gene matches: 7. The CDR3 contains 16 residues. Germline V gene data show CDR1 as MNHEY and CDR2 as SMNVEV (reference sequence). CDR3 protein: CASSSPLAGPYNEQFF. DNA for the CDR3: TGTGCCAGCAGTTCCCCCTTAGCGGGGCCCTACAATGAGCAGTTCTTC.

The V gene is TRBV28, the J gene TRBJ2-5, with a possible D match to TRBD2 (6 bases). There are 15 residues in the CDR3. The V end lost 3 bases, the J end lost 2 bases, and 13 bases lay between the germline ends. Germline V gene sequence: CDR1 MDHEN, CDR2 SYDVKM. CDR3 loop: CASSFLGTLQETQYF. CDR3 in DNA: TGTGCCAGCAGTTTTCTCGGGACTTTGCAAGAGACCCAGTACTTC.

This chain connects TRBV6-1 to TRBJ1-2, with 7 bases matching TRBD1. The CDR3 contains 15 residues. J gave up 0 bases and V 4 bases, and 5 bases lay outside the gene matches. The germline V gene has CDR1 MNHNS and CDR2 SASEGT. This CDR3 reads CASSARDSSNYGYTF. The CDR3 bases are TGTGCCAGCAGTGCCCGGGACAGTTCTAACTATGGCTACACCTTC.

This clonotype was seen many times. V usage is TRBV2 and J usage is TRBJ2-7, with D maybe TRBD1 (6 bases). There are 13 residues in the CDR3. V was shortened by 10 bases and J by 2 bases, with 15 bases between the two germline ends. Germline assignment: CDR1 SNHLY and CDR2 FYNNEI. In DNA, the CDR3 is TGTGCCACCAACAGGGACGGAGCCTACGAGCAGTACTTC. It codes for CATNRDGAYEQYF. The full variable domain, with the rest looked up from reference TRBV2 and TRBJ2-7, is EPEVTQTPSHQVTQMGQEVILRCVPISNHLYFYWYRQILGQKVEFLVSFYNNEISEKSEIFDDQFSVERPDGSNFTLKIRSTKLEDSAMYFCATNRDGAYEQYFGPGTRLTVT.

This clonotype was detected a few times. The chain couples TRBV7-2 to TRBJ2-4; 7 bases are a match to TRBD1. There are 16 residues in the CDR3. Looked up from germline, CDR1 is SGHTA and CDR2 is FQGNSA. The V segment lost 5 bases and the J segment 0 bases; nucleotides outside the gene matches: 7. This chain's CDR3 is CASSRDSLSAKNIQYF. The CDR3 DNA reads TGTGCCAGCAGCCGGGACAGCCTTTCAGCCAAAAACATTCAGTACTTC. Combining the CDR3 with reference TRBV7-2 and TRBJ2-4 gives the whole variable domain GAGVSQSPSNKVTEKGKDVELRCDPISGHTALYWYRQSLGQGLEFLIYFQGNSAPDKSGLPSDRFSAERTGGSVSTLTIQRTQQEDSAVYLCASSRDSLSAKNIQYFGAGTRLSVL.

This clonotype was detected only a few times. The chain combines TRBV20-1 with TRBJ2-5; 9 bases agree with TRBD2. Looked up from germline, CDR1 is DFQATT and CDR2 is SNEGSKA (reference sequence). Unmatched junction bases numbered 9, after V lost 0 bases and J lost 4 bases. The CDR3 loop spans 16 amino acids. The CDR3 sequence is CSARDLGGGGRETQYF. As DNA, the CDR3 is TGCAGTGCTAGAGATTTGGGCGGGGGGGGACGAGAGACCCAGTACTTC.

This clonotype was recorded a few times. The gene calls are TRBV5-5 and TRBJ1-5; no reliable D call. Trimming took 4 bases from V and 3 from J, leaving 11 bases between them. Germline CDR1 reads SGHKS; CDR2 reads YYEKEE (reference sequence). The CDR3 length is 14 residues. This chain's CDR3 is CASSRAPINQPQHF. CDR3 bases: TGTGCCAGCAGCCGGGCGCCTATCAATCAGCCCCAGCATTTT. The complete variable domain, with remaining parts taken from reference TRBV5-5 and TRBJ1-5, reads DAGVTQSPTHLIKTRGQQVTLRCSPISGHKSVSWYQQVLGQGPQFIFQYYEKEERGRGNFPDRFSARQFPNYSSELNVNALLLGDSALYLCASSRAPINQPQHFGDGTRLSIL.

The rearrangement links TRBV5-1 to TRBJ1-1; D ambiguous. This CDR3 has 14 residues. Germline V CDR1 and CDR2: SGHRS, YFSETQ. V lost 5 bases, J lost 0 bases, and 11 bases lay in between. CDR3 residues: CASRNERLNTEAFF. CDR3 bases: TGCGCCAGCAGGAACGAACGGCTGAACACTGAAGCTTTCTTT.